This is a list of T cell receptor beta chains from one sample in a study. TCRdb re-called the RT-PCR reads through MiXCR, storing one row per CDR3 protein. The sample has about 700,000 distinct CDR3 sequences, approximately 15% seen once; the top ten hold 3.6%. Sequencing was done on a sample of memory CD4+ T cells from blood. The receptor set was obtained from a female donor in good health, serving as a healthy control. The CDR3 runs from the conserved cysteine through the conserved F or W. A D gene is named only where the DNA matches it firmly. The size entry is marked missing in some rows and otherwise reads once, few, many or a size class.

j_gene	abundance	v_gene	d_gene	CDR3nt	CDR3aa
TRBJ2-7	many	TRBV5-1	TRBD2	TGCGCCAGCAGCCAGGGACTAGCGGGTGCGGTGCTGTACTTC	CASSQGLAGAVLYF
TRBJ2-1	NA	TRBV2	TRBD1	TGTGCCAGCATTCCAGACAGGGGGGATGAGCAGTTCTTC	CASIPDRGDEQFF
TRBJ2-1	few	TRBV5-6	TRBD1	TGTGCCAGCAGCTGGGACAGGGGGTCCACTGAGCAGTTCTTC	CASSWDRGSTEQFF
TRBJ1-1	many	TRBV5-1	TRBD1	TGCGCCAGCAGGATGACAGGGTCTGGCACTGAAGCTTTCTTT	CASRMTGSGTEAFF
TRBJ1-6	few	TRBV6-5	NA	TGTGCCAGCAGTATACAGGGAATGGGTTCACCCCTCCACTTT	CASSIQGMGSPLHF
TRBJ1-1	few	TRBV5-1	NA	TGCGCCAGCAGCGAGGGCTGGGACACTGAAGCTTTCTTT	CASSEGWDTEAFF
TRBJ2-1	many	TRBV6-2/TRBV6-3	TRBD2	TGTGCCAGCAGTTACTCTCTTAGCGGGGGAACCAATGAGCAGTTCTTC	CASSYSLSGGTNEQFF
TRBJ1-2	many	TRBV29-1	NA	TGCAGCGCTGGCGGGACGGCTAACTATGGCTACACCTTC	CSAGGTANYGYTF
TRBJ2-1	many	TRBV7-9	TRBD1	TGTGCCAGCAGCTCCCTGGGACAGGTAAATGAGCAGTTCTTC	CASSSLGQVNEQFF
TRBJ1-2	few	TRBV27	NA	TGTGCCAGCAGCCCCTTCCCCTACGGGTATGGCTACACCTTC	CASSPFPYGYGYTF
TRBJ2-7	once	TRBV7-2	NA	TGTGCCAGCAGCTTGGACAGTGGCAACGAGCAGTACTTC	CASSLDSGNEQYF
TRBJ2-1	few	TRBV5-1	NA	TGCGCCAGCAGCTTGGATACCGGGACTGGATACAATGAGCAGTTCTTC	CASSLDTGTGYNEQFF
TRBJ1-1	few	TRBV6-2/TRBV6-3	NA	TGTGCCAGCAGCCGTTCGGGCGACAGGCCGAACACTGAAGCTTTCTTT	CASSRSGDRPNTEAFF
TRBJ1-1	few	TRBV29-1	NA	TGCAGCGACGTCCCCCGAACAGGGTCTACTGAAGCTTTCTTT	CSDVPRTGSTEAFF
TRBJ1-4	few	TRBV7-8	NA	TGTGCCAGCAGCCGGACAGATCCTAATGAAAAACTGTTTTTT	CASSRTDPNEKLFF
TRBJ2-5	few	TRBV4-2	TRBD2	TGTGCCAGCAGCCCTGCGGGGGGAGCCCAAGAGACCCAGTACTTC	CASSPAGGAQETQYF
TRBJ1-1	many	TRBV29-1	NA	TGCAGCGTTGCCACTGGACTCCGAGTCGCTGAAGCTTTCTTT	CSVATGLRVAEAFF
TRBJ2-1	NA	TRBV4-3	TRBD2	TGCGCCAGCAGCCGACTAGCGGGAGATTTGGCGTTCTTC	CASSRLAGDLAFF
TRBJ2-7	few	TRBV6-1	NA	TGTGCCAGCAGGATGGCAGCGCCCGGCTACGAGCAGTACTTC	CASRMAAPGYEQYF
TRBJ2-1	NA	TRBV5-8	TRBD1	TGTGCCAGCAGCTTATATCCGGGACAGGGCTACAATGAGCAGTTCTTC	CASSLYPGQGYNEQFF
TRBJ1-2	NA	TRBV6-6	NA	TGTGCCAGCAGTTTCAGTCGGCCAGTGGGGAGCTATGGCTACACCTTC	CASSFSRPVGSYGYTF
TRBJ1-4	NA	TRBV20-1	NA	TGCAGTGCTAGAGGGCGCAGGGGAAATGAAAAACTGTTTTTT	CSARGRRGNEKLFF